This TCR beta chain comes out of a study of T cell repertoires in cytomegalovirus infection. Study at large: An indication of both CMV infection and matching HLA type came from public TCR beta signatures.

Whole-study findings and limits: Public TCR beta family frequency separated CMV-and-HLA carriers, including in an independent cohort. Dominating the ex vivo response were TCR beta clonotypes that were CMV-specific and HLA-C-restricted.

This clonotype has only a few counts. Antigen unknown. TCRdb fed the reads into MiXCR, producing one record per CDR3 protein. The sample lists hundreds of thousands of distinct CDR3 sequences, about 33% occurring once. The CDR3 loop spans 16 amino acids. The V segment lost 5 bases and the J segment 0 bases; nucleotides outside the gene matches: 10. This material consisted of cultured PBMCs, taken from culture after CMV antigen stimulation. The origin of this receptor is a human donor in good health (CMV status not recorded). Some clones in this sample may be carry-over from other donors' samples. The gene calls are TRBV12-3 or TRBV12-4 and TRBJ2-7, with 7 bases identical to TRBD1. The CDR3 sequence is CASSRGRDRSSYEQYF. In DNA form, the CDR3 reads TGTGCCAGCAGTAGGGGCCGGGACAGATCCTCCTACGAGCAGTACTTC.